Listed here are 21 T cell receptor beta chains from one sample, sequenced in a study of persistence of HIV-infected CD4 T cells (dated by TCRdb to the early 2020s). The immunoSEQ hsTCRB assay version 4 in survey mode was used to sequence TCRbeta repertoires from genomic DNA. The clones in this table, taken by TCRdb from immuneACCESS, are in-frame only. Not every clone is retained; where verified, under half of the shortfall comes from an unresolved V gene, and the cause of the rest is unknown. Present in this sample are tens of thousands of clones, approximately 91% of which were seen just once. Approximately 1.8% of the sample is held by the ten biggest clonotypes. The sample's treatment or condition label is to be understood as: suppressive antiretroviral therapy. Cells were stimulated with anti-CD3/anti-CD28 magnetic beads as a nonspecific positive control representing the CD4+ T cell repertoire. Responding CD4+ T cells were sorted on the basis of upregulation of both CD40 ligand and CD69.

The antigens of these receptors remain unknown. Material: CD4+ T cells sorted from PBMCs after approximately 20-hour stimulation, obtained from a patient who received antiretroviral therapy. The sample's cell subset or site label, in plain terms: CD40L+CD69+ CD4 T cells responding to anti-CD3/anti-CD28 beads, representing the overall repertoire. These TCRs come from an adult man with HIV who was CMV-seropositive.

This clone occurred once. The rearrangement joins TRBV19 to TRBJ2-2; 7 nucleotides line up with TRBD2. V was pared by 3 bases and J by 3 bases, with 4 bases of the junction left unmatched. Germline V gene data show CDR1 as LNHDA and CDR2 as SQIVND (reference sequence). The CDR3 covers 15 residues. CDR3 in amino acids: CASSITLADTGELFF. The CDR3 DNA is TGTGCCAGTAGTATTACCCTAGCGGACACCGGGGAGCTGTTTTTT.

This chain joins TRBV5-1 and TRBJ1-6, with unresolved D. This CDR3 has 14 amino acids. Germline V gene data show CDR1 as SGHRS and CDR2 as YFSETQ. The V end was cut by 4 bases, the J end by 8 bases, with 13 bases between. The CDR3 here is CASSQQVGDSPLHF. Here the CDR3 DNA reads TGCGCCAGCAGCCAGCAGGTTGGTGATTCACCCCTCCACTTT.

This rearrangement joins TRBV3-1 (or the pseudogene TRBV3-2) to TRBJ2-2; D possibly corresponds to TRBD2 (6 bases). The CDR3 has 18 amino acids. Trimming removed 0 bases from V and 0 bases from J, with 14 bases in between. The germline V gene encodes CDR1 LGHDT and CDR2 YNNKEL (reference sequence). CDR3 region: CASSQDPIGGANTGELFF. CDR3 nucleotide sequence: TGTGCCAGCAGCCAAGACCCAATCGGCGGGGCGAACACCGGGGAGCTGTTTTTT.

The chain recombines TRBV6-1 with TRBJ1-2; D may be TRBD1 (6 bases). V gave up 3 bases and J gave up 4 bases, with 15 bases separating them. Per germline, CDR1 MNHNS and CDR2 SASEGT. This CDR3 comprises 15 residues. The CDR3 DNA is TGTGCCAGCAGTGAGACAGGATGGGTGACCTATGGCTACACCTTC. It encodes CASSETGWVTYGYTF.

This sequence joins TRBV12-3 or TRBV12-4 and TRBJ1-3; no reliable D call. Trimming cost V 6 bases and J 8 bases, with 14 bases left between them. This CDR3 contains 13 residues. The chain's CDR3 is CASSAPPVDTIYF. The CDR3 DNA reads as TGTGCCAGCAGCGCCCCCCCGGTTGACACCATATATTTT.

The gene calls are TRBV6-4 and TRBJ1-2; D might be TRBD1 (6 bases). Germline lookup yields CDR1 MRHNA and CDR2 SNTAGT. This CDR3 contains 12 residues. Trimming shortened V by 7 bases and J by 4 bases, and 10 bases separated the two germline ends. In DNA, the CDR3 is TGTGCCAGCACCGACAGGATCTATGGCTACACCTTC. Translation gives CASTDRIYGYTF.

The V gene is TRBV6-2 or TRBV6-3, the J gene TRBJ2-5, with TRBD1 matching 7 bases. CDR1 MNHEY and CDR2 SVGEGT come from the germline V gene. J gave up 7 bases and V 5 bases, and 16 bases lay outside the gene matches. The CDR3 consists of 16 residues. As DNA, the CDR3 is TGTGCCAGCAGTCCCCGGGCGCAGGGGGTCTGGGGGACCCAGTACTTC. Translation: CASSPRAQGVWGTQYF.

The chain carries TRBV2 and TRBJ1-4, with 9 bases identical to TRBD1. J was trimmed by 12 bases and V by 3 bases; bases with no gene match: 5. There are 13 residues in the CDR3. Per germline, CDR1 SNHLY and CDR2 FYNNEI. For the CDR3, the DNA is TGTGCCAGCAGTGAGATCGACAGGGGGGAACTGTTTTTT. Protein: CASSEIDRGELFF.

This chain uses TRBV3-1 (or the pseudogene TRBV3-2) with TRBJ2-2; 7 nucleotides align to TRBD1. J gave up 1 base and V 4 bases, and 6 bases lay outside the gene matches. CDR3 length equals 16 residues. Germline V gene lookup returns CDR1 LGHDT and CDR2 YNNKEL (reference sequence). In DNA, the CDR3 is TGTGCCAGCAGCCGCCGACAGGGCGGGAACACCGGGGAGCTGTTTTTT. Amino acid sequence: CASSRRQGGNTGELFF.

This rearrangement joins TRBV7-2 to TRBJ2-1; D ambiguous. Trimming pared 1 base from V and 0 bases from J, leaving 4 bases between. The germline CDR1 and CDR2 sequences are SGHTA and FQGNSA. The CDR3 contains 14 residues. CDR3 amino acids: CASSLGGSYNEQFF. The CDR3 DNA sequence: TGTGCCAGCAGCTTAGGGGGCTCCTACAATGAGCAGTTCTTC. The entire variable domain, with the rest obtained from reference TRBV7-2 and TRBJ2-1, is as follows: GAGVSQSPSNKVTEKGKDVELRCDPISGHTALYWYRQSLGQGLEFLIYFQGNSAPDKSGLPSDRFSAERTGGSVSTLTIQRTQQEDSAVYLCASSLGGSYNEQFFGPGTRLTVL.

The chain employs TRBV2 and TRBJ2-6, with TRBD2 as a possible D gene (6 bases). Per the germline V gene, CDR1 is SNHLY and CDR2 is FYNNEI. This CDR3 contains 15 residues. V lost 4 bases, J lost 0 bases, and 7 bases lay in between. The CDR3 spells CASSVDYSGANVLTF. CDR3 DNA sequence: TGTGCCAGCAGTGTGGACTACTCTGGGGCCAACGTCCTGACTTTC.

This clone has only one observation. The gene calls are TRBV6-5 and TRBJ1-1, with D maybe TRBD1 (5 bases). This CDR3 has 13 amino acids. CDR1 MNHEY and CDR2 SVGAGI come from the germline V gene. V was cut by 5 bases and J by 4 bases, with 11 bases left in between. The CDR3 reads CASSPSRGTEAFF. The CDR3, as DNA: TGTGCCAGCAGTCCGTCGAGGGGCACTGAAGCTTTCTTT.

This chain connects TRBV10-2 to TRBJ2-3; TRBD2 aligns across 11 bases. The germline V gene has CDR1 WSHSY and CDR2 SAAADI. The junction had 2 bases not matched to a gene; V was cut back by 6 bases and J by 3 bases. This CDR3 comprises 14 residues. DNA for the CDR3: TGCGCCAGCAGGGGACTAGCGGAAACAGATACGCAGTATTTT. It yields the protein CASRGLAETDTQYF.

J is TRBJ2-7 and V is TRBV27, with D tentatively TRBD1 (5 bases). V lost 2 bases to trimming and J lost 4 bases, with 6 bases between them. This CDR3 region has 12 residues. From germline, CDR1 is MNHEY and CDR2 SMNVEV (reference sequence). The CDR3 DNA reads TGTGCCAGCAGTTTACAGGGATACGAGCAGTACTTC. It specifies CASSLQGYEQYF.

The chain couples TRBV3-1 (or the pseudogene TRBV3-2) to TRBJ1-6, with 8 bases aligning to TRBD1. V lost 6 bases, J lost 9 bases, and 7 bases stayed unmatched. The CDR3 extends over 14 amino acids. Germline CDR1 and CDR2: LGHDT and YNNKEL (reference sequence). In DNA, the CDR3 is TGTGCCAGCAGTTATGGACAGGGAGGTTCACCCCTCCACTTT. Its protein product is CASSYGQGGSPLHF.

This rearrangement joins TRBV24-1 to TRBJ2-1, with 12 positions matching TRBD2. The CDR3 runs to 15 residues. The J segment lost 7 bases and the V segment lost 7 bases, leaving 7 bases of the junction unmatched. CDR1 is KGHDR and CDR2 is SFDVKD in the germline V gene. The CDR3, as DNA: TGTGCCACCAGGGCTCCTAGCGGGGGGGCGAATGAGCAGTTCTTC. This codes for CATRAPSGGANEQFF.

The genes are TRBV5-1 and TRBJ2-3; the D gene is possibly TRBD1 (6 bases). The germline gives CDR1 SGHRS, CDR2 YFSETQ. The V end was cut by 4 bases, the J end by 0 bases, with 15 bases between. The CDR3 has 16 residues. The CDR3 bases are TGCGCCAGCAGCGAGGTCGGACAGCATAGCACAGATACGCAGTATTTT. As protein: CASSEVGQHSTDTQYF. Drawing the rest from reference TRBV5-1 and TRBJ2-3, the complete variable domain is KAGVTQTPRYLIKTRGQQVTLSCSPISGHRSVSWYQQTPGQGLQFLFEYFSETQRNKGNFPGRFSGRQFSNSRSEMNVSTLELGDSALYLCASSEVGQHSTDTQYFGPGTRLTVL.

The J gene is TRBJ1-2, the V gene TRBV7-2, with a possible D match to TRBD1 (5 bases). V was cut by 5 bases and J by 2 bases, with 12 bases left in between. The CDR3 loop spans 14 amino acids. The germline V gene encodes CDR1 SGHTA and CDR2 FQGNSA. The CDR3 sequence is CASSGTVLNYGYTF. CDR3 coding DNA: TGTGCCAGCAGCGGGACGGTGCTAAACTATGGCTACACCTTC. Full variable domain (outside the CDR3, taken from reference TRBV7-2 and TRBJ1-2): GAGVSQSPSNKVTEKGKDVELRCDPISGHTALYWYRQSLGQGLEFLIYFQGNSAPDKSGLPSDRFSAERTGGSVSTLTIQRTQQEDSAVYLCASSGTVLNYGYTFGSGTRLTVV.

This chain joins TRBV2 and TRBJ1-1, with unresolved D. V was trimmed by 6 bases and J by 2 bases, leaving 4 bases between them. The CDR3 spans 11 residues. Germline V gene data show CDR1 as SNHLY and CDR2 as FYNNEI. CDR3 sequence reads: CASRGNTEAFF. DNA for the CDR3: TGTGCCAGCAGGGGAAACACTGAAGCTTTCTTT.

The genes are TRBV19 and TRBJ2-4; D possibly corresponds to TRBD2 (5 bases). Germline CDR1 is LNHDA and CDR2 is SQIVND (reference sequence). The CDR3 has 17 residues. V lost 3 bases to trimming and J lost 0 bases, with 15 bases between them. The CDR3 nucleotides are TGTGCCAGTAGTATCGGGGTTGAGAGACTAGCCAAAAACATTCAGTACTTC. As protein: CASSIGVERLAKNIQYF.

A remark on this clone: A read error may produce the germline difference seen at one junction end. The genes are TRBV19 and TRBJ1-6; D might be TRBD1 (5 bases). The CDR3 is 16 amino acids. Per germline, CDR1 LNHDA and CDR2 SQIVND (reference sequence). The CDR3: CASSRVGLSDNSPLHF. CDR3 bases: TGTGCCAGTAGCAGGGTTGGGCTCTCCGATAATTCACCCCTCCACTTT.